A selection of T cell receptor beta chains follows, all from one sample in a study of Graves' ophthalmopathy and Graves' hyperthyroidism. TCRdb itself ran the multiplex PCR reads through MiXCR, one entry per CDR3 protein. The sample contains 350,000 or so distinct CDR3 sequences, 15% to 20% of which appear only once. Sequencing was carried out using peripheral blood. These receptor sequences come from an adult man with Graves' ophthalmopathy. Both conserved end residues are part of each CDR3. The D gene is left open where the match is weak. Where a row states a size, it is once, few, many or the class of an expanded clone; other rows omit it.

TRBJ2-2	TRBV19	many	-	CASSMSGTNTGELFF	TGTGCCAGTAGTATGTCTGGAACGAACACCGGGGAGCTGTTTTTT
TRBJ2-7	TRBV14	many	-	CASSLGGHSSGEQYF	TGTGCCAGCAGCCTCGGGGGACATTCATCGGGCGAGCAGTACTTC
TRBJ1-2	TRBV6-1	once	-	CASSVQDSAGYTF	TGTGCCAGCAGTGTGCAGGACAGCGCTGGCTACACCTTC
TRBJ2-7	TRBV5-1	many	-	CASSLTKGAYEQYF	TGCGCCAGCAGCTTGACTAAAGGAGCCTACGAGCAGTACTTC
TRBJ1-1	TRBV6-1	few	TRBD1	CASSLSGRGQQAFF	TGTGCCAGCAGTCTTTCCGGGCGGGGACAGCAAGCTTTCTTT
TRBJ2-7	TRBV20-1	many	-	CSAIDRHSYEQYF	TGCAGTGCTATCGACAGACATTCCTACGAGCAGTACTTC
TRBJ2-7	TRBV24-1	-	TRBD2	CATSGTSGRYEQYF	TGTGCCACCAGTGGGACTAGCGGGAGGTACGAGCAGTACTTC
TRBJ2-7	TRBV20-1	many	-	CSARDWEGSDYEQYF	TGCAGTGCTAGAGATTGGGAAGGATCGGACTACGAGCAGTACTTC
TRBJ1-2	TRBV7-2	many	TRBD1	CASSPDRGKNYGYTF	TGTGCCAGCAGCCCCGACAGGGGGAAAAACTATGGCTACACCTTC
TRBJ2-1	TRBV6-2/TRBV6-3	many	TRBD1	CASRRQGSSYNEQFF	TGTGCCAGCAGGAGACAGGGGTCCTCCTACAATGAGCAGTTCTTC
TRBJ1-1	TRBV11-2	many	-	CASTSGGPRGNTEAFF	TGTGCCAGCACCTCCGGGGGACCCCGGGGGAACACTGAAGCTTTCTTT
TRBJ2-5	TRBV6-6	many	-	CASSYIALGETQYF	TGTGCCAGCAGTTATATTGCCTTGGGAGAGACCCAGTACTTC
TRBJ1-6	TRBV11-2	many	-	CASSRTSNSPLHF	TGTGCCAGCAGCCGGACCTCTAATTCACCCCTCCACTTT
TRBJ1-5	TRBV6-5	many	TRBD1	CASSPRTGGNQPQHF	TGTGCCAGCAGTCCAAGGACAGGGGGCAATCAGCCCCAGCATTTT
TRBJ1-2	TRBV28	many	-	CASSSGSRGHGYTF	TGTGCCAGCAGTTCCGGGTCTCGGGGGCATGGCTACACCTTC
TRBJ1-1	TRBV6-5	few	TRBD1	CASSYLTGQHTRAFF	TGTGCCAGCAGTTACCTAACGGGACAGCATACACGGGCTTTCTTT
TRBJ1-3	TRBV29-1	-	-	CSGGQGNTIYF	TGCAGCGGGGGCCAAGGAAACACCATATATTTT
TRBJ2-2	TRBV14	few	-	CASSQDFSRVSGELFF	TGTGCCAGCAGCCAAGATTTCAGCAGGGTGTCCGGGGAGCTGTTTTTT
TRBJ2-7	TRBV4-2	many	-	CASSQGFEQYF	TGTGCCAGCAGCCAAGGGTTCGAGCAGTACTTC
TRBJ2-7	TRBV6-1	many	-	CASSDQITQYF	TGTGCCAGCAGTGACCAGATAACCCAGTACTTC
TRBJ1-2	TRBV29-1	many	-	CSVVAEPGGYTF	TGCAGCGTTGTGGCCGAGCCAGGGGGCTACACCTTC
TRBJ2-7	TRBV5-1	many	-	CASSLSALSYEQYF	TGCGCCAGCAGCTTGTCGGCATTATCCTACGAGCAGTACTTC
TRBJ2-7	TRBV6-5	many	TRBD1	CASSYFQGANYEQYF	TGTGCCAGCAGCTATTTCCAGGGGGCGAACTACGAGCAGTACTTC
TRBJ1-1	TRBV6-4	many	-	CASSLDSHGEAFF	TGTGCCAGCAGCCTCGACAGCCATGGGGAAGCTTTCTTT
TRBJ2-5	TRBV6-1	-	-	CASMGLGQETQYF	TGTGCCAGCATGGGGCTGGGGCAAGAGACCCAGTACTTC
TRBJ2-7	TRBV20-1	many	TRBD1	CSARGQGTYEQYF	TGCAGTGCTAGAGGACAGGGTACCTACGAGCAGTACTTC
TRBJ2-7	TRBV12-3/TRBV12-4	few	-	CASRPGPRAEQYF	TGTGCCAGCAGACCGGGACCCCGCGCCGAGCAGTACTTC
TRBJ1-2	TRBV6-1	many	-	CASSERDTENTF	TGTGCCAGCAGTGAGAGGGACACAGAAAACACCTTC
TRBJ1-5	TRBV18	many	-	CASSPGDGDNQPQHF	TGTGCCAGCTCACCAGGTGACGGAGACAATCAGCCCCAGCATTTT
TRBJ1-6	TRBV20-1	-	-	CSAPVQSSYNSPLHF	TGCAGTGCACCGGTCCAGAGCTCCTATAATTCACCCCTCCACTTT
TRBJ2-7	TRBV2	many	TRBD2	CASSLTSGGIYEQYF	TGTGCCAGCAGTCTTACTAGCGGGGGGATTTACGAGCAGTACTTC
TRBJ2-5	TRBV7-2	many	-	CASSPRPWAEETQYF	TGTGCCAGCAGCCCCCGGCCGTGGGCAGAAGAGACCCAGTACTTC
TRBJ2-5	TRBV6-5	many	TRBD2	CASSRAGEYQETQYF	TGTGCCAGCAGCAGAGCGGGGGAGTACCAAGAGACCCAGTACTTC
TRBJ1-1	TRBV20-1	-	-	CSARARLEAFF	TGCAGTGCTAGAGCTCGGCTCGAAGCTTTCTTT
TRBJ2-7	TRBV20-1	-	TRBD2	CSARVGTSVYEQYF	TGCAGTGCTAGAGTCGGGACTAGCGTCTACGAGCAGTACTTC
TRBJ2-7	TRBV24-1	many	-	CATSDPRSYEQYF	TGTGCCACCAGTGACCCACGGTCCTACGAGCAGTACTTC
TRBJ1-1	TRBV12-3/TRBV12-4	many	-	CASSSESAEAFF	TGTGCCAGCAGCTCAGAGTCGGCTGAAGCTTTCTTT
TRBJ2-7	TRBV12-3/TRBV12-4	-	TRBD1	CASSASGTGGYEQYF	TGTGCCAGCAGTGCCTCCGGGACAGGGGGTTACGAGCAGTACTTC
TRBJ1-2	TRBV6-4	many	-	CASSDSRGLGYTF	TGTGCCAGCAGTGACTCGAGGGGTCTTGGCTACACCTTC
TRBJ2-7	TRBV9	many	TRBD1	CASSGTGTGAREQYF	TGTGCCAGCAGCGGTACCGGGACAGGGGCGCGCGAGCAGTACTTC
TRBJ2-7	TRBV7-2	many	-	CASSLSGVRGDSYEQYF	TGTGCCAGCAGCTTATCCGGTGTCAGGGGTGACTCCTACGAGCAGTACTTC
TRBJ2-5	TRBV6-1	many	TRBD1	CASNEPGQGAETQYF	TGTGCCAGCAATGAACCGGGACAGGGGGCCGAGACCCAGTACTTC
TRBJ1-5	TRBV11-2	many	-	CASSLTGSNQPQHF	TGTGCCAGCAGCCTAACAGGAAGCAATCAGCCCCAGCATTTT